A single sample is the source of the 30 T cell receptor beta chains below, sequenced in a study of shared clonotypes between healthy human individuals. CD45RO-negative cells were positively selected for CCR7, leaving out terminally differentiated effector memory CD45RA+ cells. TCRdb's copy holds only in-frame clones and misses some; the assay was immunoSEQ multiplex PCR. The repertoire holds around 2,100,000 clones, about 95% seen once, with less than 1.5% in the top ten. The sample was naive CD8+ T cells sorted from blood. These receptors were taken from a man aged 18 to 35 in good health.

This chain links TRBV28 with TRBJ2-5; 9 bases match TRBD2. This CDR3 has 17 amino acids. Germline lookup yields CDR1 MDHEN and CDR2 SYDVKM. Germline trimming cut 5 bases from V and 4 bases from J; bases unmatched to any gene: 14. CDR3 residues: CASSPRGGGGARETQYF. Here the CDR3 DNA reads TGTGCCAGCAGTCCAAGGGGTGGCGGGGGGGCCAGAGAGACCCAGTACTTC.

To note about this clone: This sample includes further DNA sequences coding for the same CDR3. The V and J genes are TRBV4-1 and TRBJ1-3; 7 bases match TRBD1. CDR1 and CDR2 (germline): MGHRA, YSYEKL. This CDR3 has 15 amino acids. J lost 2 bases, V lost 1 base, and 2 bases had no gene match. The chain's CDR3 is CASSQVQGAGNTIYF. In DNA, the CDR3 is TGCGCCAGCAGCCAAGTCCAGGGGGCTGGAAACACCATATATTTT.

This rearrangement joins TRBV7-9 to TRBJ2-5; D tentatively reads TRBD1 or TRBD2 (6 bases each). Looked up from germline, CDR1 is SEHNR and CDR2 is FQNEAQ (reference sequence). This CDR3 contains 16 residues. V was cut by 4 bases and J by 1 base, with 16 bases left in between. CDR3 protein: CASSSEQGGGQETQYF. CDR3 nucleotide sequence: TGTGCCAGCAGCTCCGAACAGGGAGGAGGCCAAGAGACCCAGTACTTC.

The chain joins TRBV27 to TRBJ2-7, with TRBD2 matching 14 bases. The CDR3 contains 16 residues. CDR1 is MNHEY, CDR2 SMNVEV, per germline (reference sequence). With V trimmed by 6 bases and J by 0 bases, 4 bases remained unmatched. The CDR3 loop is CASRGTSGRNSYEQYF. Written as DNA, the CDR3 is TGTGCCAGCAGAGGGACTAGCGGGAGAAACTCCTACGAGCAGTACTTC.

V usage is TRBV6-5 and J usage is TRBJ2-1, with D maybe TRBD2 (5 bases). This CDR3 spans 11 amino acids. V was cut by 7 bases and J by 9 bases, with 10 bases left in between. Germline V lookup: CDR1 MNHEY, CDR2 SVGAGI. DNA of the CDR3: TGTGCCAGCATGGGAGTCGCTGAGCAGTTCTTC. Encoded protein: CASMGVAEQFF.

A remark on this clone: Other DNA sequences of this sample code for an identical CDR3. This rearrangement joins TRBV4-3 to TRBJ2-3; no definite D call. The CDR3 runs 13 residues. V dropped 1 base and J dropped 4 bases, with 6 bases sitting between them. Germline CDR1 and CDR2: LGHNA and YSLEER. In DNA, the CDR3 is TGCGCCAGCAGCCAAGTGGCGGCAGATACGCAGTATTTT. As protein: CASSQVAADTQYF.

The chain links TRBV6-5 to TRBJ2-1; D tentatively reads TRBD1 or TRBD2 (5 bases each). This CDR3 region has 15 residues. The germline gives CDR1 MNHEY, CDR2 SVGAGI. V dropped 5 bases and J dropped 5 bases, with 16 bases sitting between them. This chain's CDR3 is CASSSRDGLDNEQFF. The CDR3 nucleotides are TGTGCCAGCAGTAGTCGGGACGGACTGGACAATGAGCAGTTCTTC.

The chain carries TRBV7-9 and TRBJ1-4; TRBD1 matches at 7 bases. The CDR3 is made up of 16 amino acids. CDR1 is SEHNR, CDR2 FQNEAQ, per germline (reference sequence). V lost 1 base to trimming and J lost 0 bases; unmatched junction nucleotides: 2. In DNA form, the CDR3 reads TGTGCCAGCAGCTTAGGGACAGGTCCAACTAATGAAAAACTGTTTTTT. Protein: CASSLGTGPTNEKLFF.

This chain uses TRBV6-1 with TRBJ2-7, with D perhaps matching TRBD1 (6 bases). The CDR3 runs to 14 residues. Germline loops: CDR1 MNHNS, CDR2 SASEGT. Trimming took 6 bases from V and 3 from J, leaving 15 bases between them. The CDR3 sequence is CASRVDSRSYEQYF. The CDR3 DNA sequence: TGTGCCAGCAGGGTGGACAGTAGGAGCTACGAGCAGTACTTC.

This chain uses TRBV6-6 with TRBJ2-1; D is ambiguous. The CDR3 has 12 residues. Germline V gene data show CDR1 as MNHNY and CDR2 as SVGAGI (reference sequence). Trimming left V 7 bases short and J 6 bases short, with 10 bases between. This chain's CDR3 is CASNPGINEQFF. The CDR3 coding sequence is TGTGCCAGCAACCCAGGCATCAATGAGCAGTTCTTC.

This chain links TRBV6-1 with TRBJ2-2, with a tentative D call TRBD1 (5 bases). Looked up from germline, CDR1 is MNHNS and CDR2 is SASEGT. This CDR3 comprises 17 residues. Between the trimmed V and J ends, which lost 2 bases and 7 bases, there was a span of 20 bases. The CDR3 coding sequence is TGTGCCAGCAGTGAACTTTTTCAGGGCCCGGCTAACGGGGAGCTGTTTTTT. Protein: CASSELFQGPANGELFF.

The chain couples TRBV9 to TRBJ2-5, with TRBD1 matching over 7 bases. This CDR3 spans 13 amino acids. V was pared by 7 bases and J by 4 bases, with 7 bases of the junction left unmatched. In germline, CDR1 is SGDLS, CDR2 YYNGEE. The CDR3 sequence is CASSLTGLETQYF. CDR3 coding DNA: TGTGCCAGCTCCCTGACAGGGCTAGAGACCCAGTACTTC.

This chain links TRBV4-1 with TRBJ1-1; 7 positions agree with TRBD1. Losses at the gene ends were 0 bases for V and 0 bases for J; bases not matched to a gene: 7. The germline V gene has CDR1 MGHRA and CDR2 YSYEKL. The CDR3 extends over 17 amino acids. CDR3 region: CASSQDWTGLLNTEAFF. CDR3 bases: TGCGCCAGCAGCCAAGATTGGACAGGATTATTGAACACTGAAGCTTTCTTT.

V is TRBV10-3 and J is TRBJ2-3; D gene ambiguous. Germline loops: CDR1 ENHRY, CDR2 SYGVKD. The CDR3 sequence is 12 residues long. The V and J ends lost 2 bases and 4 bases respectively, with 4 bases between them. The CDR3 DNA follows: TGTGCCATCAGTGAGCGGCCAGATACGCAGTATTTT. It encodes CAISERPDTQYF.

The CDR3, as DNA: TGTGCCAGCAGCACCACTCCGGGAACAGGGGGCGGCTACACCTTC. Encoded protein: CASSTTPGTGGGYTF. The J gene is TRBJ1-2, the V gene TRBV5-6; 9 bases agree with TRBD1. CDR3 length: 15 amino acids. Trimming removed 4 bases from V and 8 bases from J; junction bases left unmatched: 12. Germline CDR1 reads SGHDT; CDR2 reads YYEEEE. Supplemented by reference TRBV5-6 and TRBJ1-2, the full variable domain reads DAGVTQSPTHLIKTRGQQVTLRCSPKSGHDTVSWYQQALGQGPQFIFQYYEEEERQRGNFPDRFSGHQFPNYSSELNVNALLLGDSALYLCASSTTPGTGGGYTFGSGTRLTVV.

J is TRBJ2-5 and V is TRBV4-1; D is perhaps TRBD1 (5 bases). Near its end, the DNA agrees better with TRBJ2-7, so the J call may be wrong. There are 13 residues in the CDR3. The germline gives CDR1 MGHRA, CDR2 YSYEKL. This CDR3 reads CASSWSRDYEQYF. CDR3 DNA sequence: TGCGCCAGCTCCTGGAGCAGGGACTACGAGCAGTACTTC.

V is TRBV9 and J is TRBJ2-3; unclear D gene. Trimming stripped 4 bases from V and 1 base from J, with 13 bases between. Germline assignment: CDR1 SGDLS and CDR2 YYNGEE. There are 15 residues in the CDR3. This CDR3 is CASSPGITGTDTQYF. CDR3 sequence (DNA): TGTGCCAGCAGCCCCGGTATTACCGGCACAGATACGCAGTATTTT.

The rearrangement uses TRBV5-1 and TRBJ2-1; 13 bases line up with TRBD2. Germline lookup yields CDR1 SGHRS and CDR2 YFSETQ. The J segment lost 5 bases and the V segment lost 4 bases, leaving 15 bases of the junction unmatched. This CDR3 spans 19 amino acids. The CDR3, as DNA: TGCGCCAGCAGCAACGGACTAGCGGGAGAGGGGAGGTTCCACAATGAGCAGTTCTTC. Translating it yields CASSNGLAGEGRFHNEQFF.

V gene TRBV5-4 combines with J gene TRBJ2-7; 8 nucleotides match TRBD2. Unmatched junction bases numbered 9, after V lost 7 bases and J lost 6 bases. The CDR3 runs 13 residues. CDR1 is SGHNT and CDR2 is YYREEE in the germline V gene (reference sequence). The CDR3 DNA follows: TGTGCCAGCCGGGCGGGGGGTATGAGCGAGCAGTACTTC. Protein product: CASRAGGMSEQYF.

The chain has TRBV6-6 and TRBJ2-1, with D possibly matching TRBD1 (6 bases). The CDR3 covers 13 residues. Germline lookup yields CDR1 MNHNY and CDR2 SVGAGI (reference sequence). Trimming shortened V by 2 bases and J by 10 bases, and 12 bases separated the two germline ends. The CDR3 nucleotides are TGTGCCAGCAGTTACGGTCCGGGACAAGAGCAGTTCTTC. Its protein product is CASSYGPGQEQFF.

The chain links TRBV6-6 to TRBJ2-7, with TRBD1 matching 7 bases. The germline gives CDR1 MNHNY, CDR2 SVGAGI (reference sequence). V lost 8 bases to trimming and J lost 4 bases; unmatched junction nucleotides: 8. This CDR3 spans 13 amino acids. DNA of the CDR3: TGTGCCAGCTCCGGGACAGAGCTTTACGAGCAGTACTTC. Translating it yields CASSGTELYEQYF.

The chain has TRBV9 and TRBJ1-6; a possible D gene is TRBD1 (6 bases). V was clipped by 0 bases and J by 10 bases, with 11 bases between them. Germline V gives CDR1 SGDLS, CDR2 YYNGEE. The CDR3 consists of 14 residues. CDR3 DNA: TGTGCCAGCAGCGTAGAGGGGGGGAAATCACCCCTCCACTTT. Protein: CASSVEGGKSPLHF. The variable domain in full, completed from reference TRBV9 and TRBJ1-6, reads DSGVTQTPKHLITATGQRVTLRCSPRSGDLSVYWYQQSLDQGLQFLIQYYNGEERAKGNILERFSAQQFPDLHSELNLSSLELGDSALYFCASSVEGGKSPLHFGNGTRLTVT.

The V gene is TRBV11-2, the J gene TRBJ1-4, with 9 bases that match TRBD1. Trimming cost V 5 bases and J 15 bases; bases outside gene matches: 7. CDR3 length: 12 amino acids. Germline V gene lookup returns CDR1 SGHAT and CDR2 FQNNGV. The CDR3 loop is CASSPDRGEVFF. The CDR3 nucleotides are TGTGCCAGCAGCCCCGACAGGGGGGAGGTGTTTTTT.

The chain links TRBV10-3 to TRBJ2-1; the D gene is possibly TRBD2 (5 bases). V was clipped by 0 bases and J by 3 bases, with 12 bases between them. The CDR3 sequence is 16 residues long. Germline CDR1 and CDR2: ENHRY and SYGVKD. CDR3 bases: TGTGCCATCAGTGAGTCGGATGTGGAGGTCTACAATGAGCAGTTCTTC. Translation gives CAISESDVEVYNEQFF.

The chain has TRBV11-2 and TRBJ2-1; D unclear. The CDR3 totals 14 residues. Trimming pared 0 bases from V and 4 bases from J, leaving 7 bases between. Germline CDR1 and CDR2: SGHAT and FQNNGV. The CDR3 nucleotides are TGTGCCAGCAGCTTAGAACAGTTATACAATGAGCAGTTCTTC. Its translation is CASSLEQLYNEQFF.

CDR3 region: CASSLIGGHGYTF. The CDR3, as DNA: TGTGCCAGCAGTTTGATAGGGGGCCATGGCTACACCTTC. This sequence joins TRBV27 and TRBJ1-2, with TRBD1 matching over 7 bases. CDR1 and CDR2 (germline): MNHEY, SMNVEV (reference sequence). The V segment lost 3 bases and the J segment 6 bases; nucleotides outside the gene matches: 4. The CDR3 has 13 residues.

V gene TRBV4-3 combines with J gene TRBJ1-1; D is uncertain. CDR3 size: 15 residues. With 1 base removed from V and 1 base from J, the gap between germline ends came to 10 bases. Germline CDR1 LGHNA, CDR2 YSLEER. The DNA for the CDR3 is TGCGCCAGCAGCCAAGGGGTCCCGGGGAACACTGAAGCTTTCTTT. This encodes CASSQGVPGNTEAFF.

The chain carries TRBV28 and TRBJ2-7; D perhaps matches TRBD1 (6 bases). V was pared by 4 bases and J by 0 bases, with 16 bases between. This CDR3 spans 16 amino acids. Germline-derived CDR1 and CDR2 are MDHEN and SYDVKM. The CDR3 DNA sequence: TGTGCCAGCAGTTCGACCGACAGGCCACTCTCCTACGAGCAGTACTTC. Its translation: CASSSTDRPLSYEQYF.

This clone was recorded only once. The V gene is TRBV7-9, the J gene TRBJ1-1; tentative D call: TRBD1 (6 bases). Germline V gives CDR1 SEHNR, CDR2 FQNEAQ (reference sequence). V gave up 5 bases and J gave up 8 bases, with 15 bases separating them. The CDR3 is made up of 13 amino acids. The CDR3 nucleotides read TGTGCCAGCAGCGATTCGGACAGACCCGAAGCTTTCTTT. Translation: CASSDSDRPEAFF.

CDR3 region: CASLEAGVSYEQYF. DNA of the CDR3: TGTGCCAGTCTAGAAGCGGGTGTCTCCTACGAGCAGTACTTC. The chain couples TRBV28 to TRBJ2-7, with D maybe TRBD2 (6 bases). This CDR3 region has 14 residues. Germline values: CDR1 MDHEN, CDR2 SYDVKM. Between the trimmed V and J ends, which lost 9 bases and 0 bases, there was a span of 15 bases. Combining the CDR3 with reference TRBV28 and TRBJ2-7 gives the whole variable domain DVKVTQSSRYLVKRTGEKVFLECVQDMDHENMFWYRQDPGLGLRLIYFSYDVKMKEKGDIPEGYSVSREKKERFSLILESASTNQTSMYLCASLEAGVSYEQYFGPGTRLTVT.